The next 12 T cell receptor beta chains were all read from a single sample in a study of OX40 agonist ivuxolimab in advanced cancers. Repertoires were generated with immunoSEQ multiplex PCR, while TCRdb's copy carries only in-frame clones and drops some. The data contain roughly 56,000 clones, approximately 85% of them singletons. Material: CD4+ or CD8+ T cells sorted from blood, obtained in a trial of the OX40 agonist ivuxolimab. The receptors stem from an adult with an advanced solid tumor such as melanoma, head and neck, liver or kidney cancer.

V usage is TRBV14 and J usage is TRBJ2-5, with 9 positions matching TRBD1. The CDR3 spans 14 residues. Trimming cost V 4 bases and J 7 bases; bases outside gene matches: 7. The V gene's germline CDR1 is SGHDN and CDR2 FVKESK. The CDR3 loop reads CASSPGQGSTTQYF. CDR3 sequence (DNA): TGTGCCAGCAGCCCGGGACAGGGAAGTACGACCCAGTACTTC. Full variable domain (rest looked up from reference TRBV14 and TRBJ2-5): EAGVTQFPSHSVIEKGQTVTLRCDPISGHDNLYWYRRVMGKEIKFLLHFVKESKQDESGMPNNRFLAERTGGTYSTLKVQPAELEDSGVYFCASSPGQGSTTQYFGPGTRLLVL.

The chain couples TRBV11-3 to TRBJ2-7; the D is unclear. Germline V lookup: CDR1 SGHNT, CDR2 YENEEA. V lost 3 bases, J lost 5 bases, and 14 bases lay in between. CDR3 length equals 14 residues. CDR3 protein: CASSLPGKGHEQYF. CDR3 bases: TGTGCCAGCAGCTTGCCAGGAAAGGGCCACGAGCAGTACTTC. Full variable domain (rest looked up from reference TRBV11-3 and TRBJ2-7): EAGVVQSPRYKIIEKKQPVAFWCNPISGHNTLYWYLQNLGQGPELLIRYENEEAVDDSQLPKDRFSAERLKGVDSTLKIQPAELGDSAVYLCASSLPGKGHEQYFGPGTRLTVT.

V is TRBV5-8 and J is TRBJ2-5; no firm D call. The CDR3 is 15 residues long. The V gene lost 1 base and the J gene lost 1 base, with 11 bases spanning the gap. CDR1 and CDR2 from the germline V gene are SGHTS and YDEGEE. The CDR3 region is CASSLKGTIQETQYF. The CDR3 nucleotides are TGTGCCAGCAGCTTGAAGGGCACCATCCAAGAGACCCAGTACTTC.

The V and J genes are TRBV7-9 and TRBJ2-3; no clear D gene. Trimming shortened V by 2 bases and J by 2 bases, and 11 bases separated the two germline ends. The CDR3 sequence is 15 residues long. Germline V gene data show CDR1 as SEHNR and CDR2 as FQNEAQ (reference sequence). In DNA form, the CDR3 reads TGTGCCAGCAGCTTACCATCGGCGGTCACAGATACGCAGTATTTT. Translation: CASSLPSAVTDTQYF. Full variable domain (missing parts from reference TRBV7-9 and TRBJ2-3): DTGVSQNPRHKITKRGQNVTFRCDPISEHNRLYWYRQTLGQGPEFLTYFQNEAQLEKSRLLSDRFSAERPKGSFSTLEIQRTEQGDSAMYLCASSLPSAVTDTQYFGPGTRLTVL.

The genes are TRBV7-3 and TRBJ2-4, with a tentative D call TRBD2 (6 bases). The CDR3 length is 13 residues. CDR1 and CDR2 (germline): SGHTA, FQGTGA. V lost 4 bases and J 6 bases, leaving 10 bases between the germline ends. The CDR3 region has the DNA TGTGCCAGCAGCTCCGGGAGTGGAAACATTCAGTACTTC. It yields the protein CASSSGSGNIQYF.

This clone was picked up one time. The rearrangement joins TRBV6-1 to TRBJ1-4; D is uncertain. V was trimmed by 2 bases and J by 7 bases, leaving 5 bases between them. CDR3 size: 12 residues. The germline gives CDR1 MNHNS, CDR2 SASEGT. The CDR3 is CASSEWTEKLFF. In DNA form, the CDR3 reads TGTGCCAGCAGTGAATGGACTGAAAAACTGTTTTTT.

The chain uses TRBV5-5 and TRBJ2-1; TRBD1 is a possible D gene (6 bases). V dropped 2 bases and J dropped 2 bases, with 17 bases sitting between them. The germline gives CDR1 SGHKS, CDR2 YYEKEE (reference sequence). The CDR3 has 17 residues. DNA for the CDR3: TGTGCCAGCAGCTTCCAGGGGAGAGGTGGAACCTACAATGAGCAGTTCTTC. Translated, it gives CASSFQGRGGTYNEQFF.

The chain links TRBV6-1 to TRBJ2-7; perhaps TRBD2 as D (6 bases). The CDR3 length is 13 residues. Between the trimmed V and J ends, which lost 4 bases and 5 bases, there was a span of 12 bases. Looked up from germline, CDR1 is MNHNS and CDR2 is SASEGT. The chain's CDR3 is CASSVEGRDEQYF. The CDR3 DNA sequence: TGTGCCAGCAGTGTGGAGGGGCGGGACGAGCAGTACTTC.

A remark on this clone: The junction shows a germline mismatch at one end, possibly a read error. V and J are TRBV19 and TRBJ2-7, with D possibly TRBD1 on 5 matching bases. In germline, CDR1 is LNHDA, CDR2 SQIVND (reference sequence). This CDR3 comprises 13 residues. The CDR3 nucleotides are TGTGCCAGTAGTATACAGGGCCCCGGTGTTGGCGTTTTC. It yields the protein CASSIQGPGVGVF.

V usage is TRBV6-5 and J usage is TRBJ2-7, with TRBD2 identical over 8 bases. The CDR3 contains 15 residues. The V gene end was trimmed by 4 bases and the J gene end by 0 bases; junction bases not matched to a gene: 5. Per the germline V gene, CDR1 is MNHEY and CDR2 is SVGAGI. The CDR3 bases are TGTGCCAGCAGTTCGCGCGGGACTAGCTCCTACGAGCAGTACTTC. Protein product: CASSSRGTSSYEQYF.

The gene calls are TRBV5-6 and TRBJ2-3, with TRBD1 matching 9 bases. Germline assignment: CDR1 SGHDT and CDR2 YYEEEE. This CDR3 region has 16 residues. V gave up 4 bases and J gave up 3 bases; unmatched junction bases: 9. CDR3 residues: CASSLPRTGETDTQYF. CDR3 sequence (DNA): TGTGCCAGCAGCCTCCCAAGGACAGGGGAGACAGATACGCAGTATTTT.

The chain links TRBV4-1 to TRBJ1-1; the match to TRBD1 covers 9 bases. V shed 2 bases and J 5 bases; nucleotides not matched to a gene: 6. The CDR3 sequence is 15 residues long. The germline V gene encodes CDR1 MGHRA and CDR2 YSYEKL. The CDR3 is CASSQSYRGRTEAFF. The DNA for the CDR3 is TGCGCCAGCAGCCAATCCTACAGGGGGCGGACTGAAGCTTTCTTT.